A single sample gave rise to the 18 T cell receptor beta chains below, sequenced in a study of radiotherapy plus CTLA-4 blockade in lung cancer. Assay used: immunoSEQ multiplex PCR; TCRdb lists only in-frame clones, some missing. The sample records over 75,000 clones, about 80% being singletons. Specimen: peripheral blood, collected from a patient treated with radiotherapy plus ipilimumab. These receptors were taken from a human donor with non-small cell lung cancer who had stable disease on radiotherapy plus ipilimumab.

The V gene is TRBV13, the J gene TRBJ2-1; 16 bases align to TRBD2. The CDR3 is 16 residues long. Trimming took 4 bases from V and 9 from J; bases not matched to a gene: 6. Germline lookup yields CDR1 PRHDT and CDR2 FYEKMQ (reference sequence). The chain's CDR3 is CASSSPGLAGGGEQFF. Here the CDR3 DNA reads TGTGCCAGCAGCTCCCCGGGACTAGCGGGAGGGGGTGAGCAGTTCTTC.

J is TRBJ2-1 and V is TRBV7-9; no firm D call. The CDR3 spans 15 residues. Trimming took 5 bases from V and 0 from J, leaving 11 bases between them. Germline-derived CDR1 and CDR2 are SEHNR and FQNEAQ (reference sequence). CDR3 nucleotides: TGTGCCAGCAGCCCGACGGCCGCCTCCTACAATGAGCAGTTCTTC. It is translated as CASSPTAASYNEQFF.

The chain employs TRBV19 and TRBJ1-2, with 10 positions matching TRBD1. J lost 4 bases, V lost 6 bases, and 5 bases had no gene match. This CDR3 is 14 amino acids long. Germline assignment: CDR1 LNHDA and CDR2 SQIVND (reference sequence). The CDR3 DNA reads TGTGCCAGTAGCCCGACAGGGGGCGGCTATGGCTACACCTTC. Amino acid sequence: CASSPTGGGYGYTF.

This clone appeared once. The rearrangement uses TRBV11-2 and TRBJ1-6; D gene ambiguous. Germline assignment: CDR1 SGHAT and CDR2 FQNNGV. There are 14 residues in the CDR3. The V and J ends lost 4 bases and 6 bases respectively, with 10 bases between them. CDR3 region: CASSSDNFNSPLHF. CDR3 sequence (DNA): TGTGCCAGCAGCTCAGACAATTTTAATTCACCCCTCCACTTT. Full variable domain (remainder filled in from reference TRBV11-2 and TRBJ1-6): EAGVAQSPRYKIIEKRQSVAFWCNPISGHATLYWYQQILGQGPKLLIQFQNNGVVDDSQLPKDRFSAERLKGVDSTLKIQPAKLEDSAVYLCASSSDNFNSPLHFGNGTRLTVT.

This chain joins TRBV14 and TRBJ2-7; the match to TRBD2 covers 10 bases. The CDR3 runs 14 residues. Germline lookup yields CDR1 SGHDN and CDR2 FVKESK. Unmatched junction bases numbered 1, after V lost 1 base and J lost 4 bases. For the CDR3, the DNA is TGTGCCAGCAGCCAAGGTAGCGGGAGGTACGAGCAGTACTTC. It encodes CASSQGSGRYEQYF.

Here the CDR3 DNA reads TGTGCCAGCAGCTTAGTCGGCGGACAGCGGGGCTATGGCTACACCTTC. This translates into CASSLVGGQRGYGYTF. The chain joins TRBV7-6 to TRBJ1-2, with D tentatively TRBD1 (6 bases). Germline CDR1 is SGHVS and CDR2 is FNYEAQ. Trimming left V 1 base short and J 4 bases short, with 16 bases between. The CDR3 extends over 16 amino acids. Based on the CDR3 plus reference TRBV7-6 and TRBJ1-2, the full variable domain is GAGVSQSPRYKVTKRGQDVALRCDPISGHVSLYWYRQALGQGPEFLTYFNYEAQQDKSGLPNDRFSAERPEGSISTLTIQRTEQRDSAMYRCASSLVGGQRGYGYTFGSGTRLTVV.

The rearrangement links TRBV10-3 to TRBJ2-3; no clear D. The CDR3 runs to 13 residues. In germline, CDR1 is ENHRY, CDR2 SYGVKD. V lost 3 bases and J lost 8, with 12 bases in between. Written as DNA, the CDR3 is TGTGCCATCAGTGACGGCCCCCCATTTACGCAGTATTTT. Translation: CAISDGPPFTQYF.

This clone was seen a few times. The chain uses TRBV9 and TRBJ2-2; no definite D call. Between the trimmed V and J ends, which lost 3 bases and 6 bases, there was a span of 6 bases. CDR1 SGDLS and CDR2 YYNGEE come from the germline V gene. This CDR3 has 12 residues. CDR3 nucleotides: TGTGCCAGCAGCGGGCCCCCCGGGGAGCTGTTTTTT. Its protein product is CASSGPPGELFF.

The V call is TRBV30, the J call TRBJ2-3; 8 positions match TRBD1. Germline V lookup: CDR1 GTSNPN, CDR2 SVGIG (reference sequence). This CDR3 has 15 residues. The V segment lost 2 bases and the J segment 1 base; nucleotides outside the gene matches: 5. The CDR3 reads CAWSLTGARTDTQYF. The CDR3 DNA is TGTGCCTGGAGTTTGACAGGGGCCCGCACAGATACGCAGTATTTT.

This clone was detected once. The V and J genes are TRBV19 and TRBJ2-3, with D perhaps TRBD1 or TRBD2 (5 bases each). CDR1 LNHDA and CDR2 SQIVND come from the germline V gene (reference sequence). The CDR3 covers 14 residues. Trimming pared 4 bases from V and 0 bases from J, leaving 8 bases between. The CDR3 region has the DNA TGTGCCAGTAGTACCCGGGACAGCACAGATACGCAGTATTTT. This translates into CASSTRDSTDTQYF.

The chain joins TRBV4-1 to TRBJ1-1; D ambiguous. This CDR3 comprises 16 residues. The germline V gene has CDR1 MGHRA and CDR2 YSYEKL. The V end lost 2 bases, the J end lost 0 bases, and 13 bases lay between the germline ends. CDR3 sequence (DNA): TGCGCCAGCAGCCAACCCCTCGTGGTCATGAACACTGAAGCTTTCTTT. This gives the protein CASSQPLVVMNTEAFF.

This clone has just one count. Other DNA sequences in the sample encode the same CDR3. The V and J genes are TRBV29-1 and TRBJ1-1, with TRBD1 matching over 8 bases. CDR1 and CDR2 (germline): SQVTM, ANQGSEA. Trimming cost V 3 bases and J 4 bases; bases outside gene matches: 1. The CDR3 runs to 12 residues. The CDR3: CSVEDRVTEAFF. In DNA form, the CDR3 reads TGCAGCGTTGAGGACAGGGTCACTGAAGCTTTCTTT.

This chain links TRBV5-1 with TRBJ2-7; D is unresolved. Germline values: CDR1 SGHRS, CDR2 YFSETQ. Trimming stripped 7 bases from V and 2 bases from J, with 16 bases between. The CDR3 covers 14 residues. CDR3 sequence reads: CASRPQVSTYEQYF. The CDR3 DNA follows: TGCGCCAGCCGCCCTCAGGTCTCGACCTACGAGCAGTACTTC.

The CDR3 spells CASSGDHRENQETQYF. The CDR3 DNA reads TGTGCCAGCAGCGGGGACCACAGAGAGAACCAAGAGACCCAGTACTTC. V usage is TRBV7-9 and J usage is TRBJ2-5; D is perhaps TRBD1 or TRBD2 (5 bases each). Germline V gene data show CDR1 as SEHNR and CDR2 as FQNEAQ (reference sequence). Trimming pared 5 bases from V and 0 bases from J, leaving 16 bases between. The CDR3 is made up of 16 amino acids.

The chain employs TRBV18 and TRBJ1-1; a weak D match, TRBD1 (5 bases). The CDR3 spans 17 residues. Germline CDR1 reads KGHSH; CDR2 reads LQKENI. V was clipped by 3 bases and J by 1 base, with 18 bases between them. DNA for the CDR3: TGTGCCAGCTCACCGACAGCGTCCCGAGGTCCGAACACTGAAGCTTTCTTT. It codes for CASSPTASRGPNTEAFF.

This chain connects TRBV9 to TRBJ2-2; perhaps D is TRBD1 or TRBD2 (5 bases each). V shed 0 bases and J shed 3 bases, with 6 bases lying between them. The CDR3 consists of 14 residues. Germline V CDR1 and CDR2: SGDLS, YYNGEE. CDR3 region: CASSVGGDTGELFF. CDR3 DNA: TGTGCCAGCAGCGTAGGAGGGGACACCGGGGAGCTGTTTTTT. The variable domain in full, completed from reference TRBV9 and TRBJ2-2, reads DSGVTQTPKHLITATGQRVTLRCSPRSGDLSVYWYQQSLDQGLQFLIQYYNGEERAKGNILERFSAQQFPDLHSELNLSSLELGDSALYFCASSVGGDTGELFFGEGSRLTVL.

The chain combines TRBV5-1 with TRBJ1-6; D gene uncertain. Looked up from germline, CDR1 is SGHRS and CDR2 is YFSETQ. CDR3 length equals 13 residues. V dropped 4 bases and J dropped 6 bases, with 8 bases sitting between them. The CDR3: CASSPYSNSPLHF. CDR3 nucleotide sequence: TGCGCCAGCAGCCCATATAGTAATTCACCCCTCCACTTT.

V gene TRBV21-1 combines with J gene TRBJ1-1; TRBD1, the table's D call, lacks a check against the DNA. TRBV21-1 represents a pseudogene. CDR3 length equals 16 residues. The CDR3 bases are TGTGCCACCTCCTCAGGGGGGCCAAATTCCAACACTGAAGCTTTCTTT. Translation: CATSSGGPNSNTEAFF.